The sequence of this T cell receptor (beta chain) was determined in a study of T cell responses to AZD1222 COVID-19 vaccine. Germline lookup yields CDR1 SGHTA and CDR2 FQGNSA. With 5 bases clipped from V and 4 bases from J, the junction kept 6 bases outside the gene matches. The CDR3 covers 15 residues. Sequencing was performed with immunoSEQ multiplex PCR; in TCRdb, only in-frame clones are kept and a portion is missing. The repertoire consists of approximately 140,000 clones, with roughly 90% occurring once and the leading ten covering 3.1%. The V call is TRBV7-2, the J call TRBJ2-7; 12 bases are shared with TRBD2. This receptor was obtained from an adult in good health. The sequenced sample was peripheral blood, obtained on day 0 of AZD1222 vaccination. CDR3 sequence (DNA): TGTGCCAGCAGCGAGACTAGCGGGAGTCAGTACGAGCAGTACTTC. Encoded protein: CASSETSGSQYEQYF.